This TCR beta chain was sequenced for a study of Tregs in tolerant kidney transplant recipients. General study findings and limits: Tolerant patients' donor-specific Tregs expanded beyond overall Tregs, suggesting antigen-driven growth. Validation in larger populations is needed because few patients were studied.

CD4+CD25+CD127- Tregs, CD4+CD25- non-Tregs, CD4 and CD8 cells were sorted. CDR1 is SGHTS, CDR2 YDEGEE, per germline. This CDR3 region has 14 residues. Trimming removed 0 bases at V and 5 bases at J, with 11 bases between. Regarding this clone: The target antigen is unknown.

Assay: immunoSEQ multiplex PCR; the TCRdb copy retains only in-frame clones and omits some. Among approximately 99,000 clones listed, around 91% were seen once. The chain uses TRBV5-8 and TRBJ2-5; D is perhaps TRBD2 (5 bases). This specimen consisted of CD4+ T cells from blood, obtained before the transplant. This clonotype was sampled from a human donor who received a combined kidney and bone marrow transplant. The CDR3 DNA sequence: TGTGCCAGCAGCTTGGGTGCGGGTTCGGAGACCCAGTACTTC. It translates to CASSLGAGSETQYF.